There are many counts of the clone carrying this TCR beta chain. Its specificity is not known. The entry originates in a study of T cells in Graves' hyperthyroidism and ophthalmopathy. General study findings and limits: Blood also held most thyroid clonotypes expanded beyond 0.001.

Germline CDR1 ENHRY, CDR2 SYGVKD. The CDR3 is made up of 15 amino acids. V lost 4 bases, J lost 3 bases, and 3 bases stayed unmatched. RNA transcripts provided the source from which TCR beta CDR3 regions were amplified. First-round RT-PCR targeting the TCR CDR3 was performed with the HTBI primer set. Each CDR3 protein gets one entry after TCRdb re-called the multiplex PCR reads with MiXCR. The sample has about 300,000 distinct CDR3 sequences, 15% to 20% seen once. Uncontrolled infection, other autoimmune disease, pregnancy and lactation each barred patients from inclusion. The sample taken for sequencing was blood. This sequence originates from a man aged 30 to 39 with Graves' hyperthyroidism. The chain employs TRBV10-3 and TRBJ2-1, with 10 bases fitting TRBD1. CDR3 residues: CAISAGTGVYNEQFF. The CDR3 coding sequence is TGTGCCATCAGTGCCGGGACAGGGGTCTACAATGAGCAGTTCTTC.